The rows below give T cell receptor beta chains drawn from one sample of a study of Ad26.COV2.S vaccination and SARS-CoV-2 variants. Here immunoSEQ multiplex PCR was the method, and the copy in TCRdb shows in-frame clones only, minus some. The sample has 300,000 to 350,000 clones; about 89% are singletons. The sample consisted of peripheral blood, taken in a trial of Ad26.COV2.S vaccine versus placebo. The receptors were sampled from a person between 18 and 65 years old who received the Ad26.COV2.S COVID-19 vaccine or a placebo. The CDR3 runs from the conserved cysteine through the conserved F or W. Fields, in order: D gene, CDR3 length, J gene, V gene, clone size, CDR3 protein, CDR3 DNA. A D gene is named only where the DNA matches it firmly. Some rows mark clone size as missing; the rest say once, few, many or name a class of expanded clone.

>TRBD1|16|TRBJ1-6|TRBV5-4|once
CASSLTGGVDNSPLHF
TGTGCCAGCAGCTTAACAGGGGGGGTGGATAATTCACCCCTCCACTTT
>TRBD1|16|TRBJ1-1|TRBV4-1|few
CASSQVGQGGNTEAFF
TGCGCCAGCAGCCAAGTGGGACAGGGTGGGAACACTGAAGCTTTCTTT
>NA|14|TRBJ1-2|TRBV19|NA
CASSITPQGMGYTF
TGTGCCAGTAGTATAACCCCGCAGGGGATGGGCTACACCTTC
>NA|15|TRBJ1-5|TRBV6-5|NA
CASRFDRSSNQPQHF
TGTGCCAGCAGATTCGACAGGAGTAGCAATCAGCCCCAGCATTTT
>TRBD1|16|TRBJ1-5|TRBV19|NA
CASQDGQGRRNQPQHF
TGTGCCAGCCAGGACGGACAGGGTAGGCGCAATCAGCCCCAGCATTTT
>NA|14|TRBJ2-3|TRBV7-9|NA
CASSLEGVSDTQYF
TGTGCCAGCAGCTTAGAGGGGGTTTCAGATACGCAGTATTTT
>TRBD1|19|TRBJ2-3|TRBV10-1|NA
CASSAPEDRGGLSTDTQYF
TGCGCCAGCAGTGCACCCGAGGACAGGGGAGGACTAAGCACAGATACGCAGTATTTT
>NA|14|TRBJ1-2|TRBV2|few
CASSVVDSNYGYTF
TGTGCCAGCAGTGTGGTGGACTCCAACTATGGCTACACCTTC
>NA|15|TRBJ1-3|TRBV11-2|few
CASSHGTGSGNTIYF
TGTGCCAGCAGCCACGGGACGGGCTCTGGAAACACCATATATTTT
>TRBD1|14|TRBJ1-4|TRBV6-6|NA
CASSFRQGTEKLFF
TGTGCCAGCAGTTTTAGACAGGGGACAGAAAAACTGTTTTTT